Given below is one T cell receptor (beta chain) in context. Antigen: not known. CDR3 length: 15 residues. V shed 8 bases, J shed 2 bases, and the junction held 9 bases outside the gene matches. CDR1 is SGHRS, CDR2 YFSETQ, per germline. This sample is part of a study of beta chain features in type 1 diabetes. Study observations and caveats: PCR might pick shorter templates more often, in the same way for patients and controls.

TCRB transcripts that were expressed got sequenced, as all of the isolated RNA had been reverse transcribed. Measured with immunoSEQ multiplex PCR; TCRdb has only the in-frame clones, and not every one. The sample shows about 40,000 clones, roughly 50% of them seen only once. The rearrangement links TRBV5-1 to TRBJ2-5, with 10 positions matching TRBD1. The specimen sequenced was central memory CD4+ T cells from blood. This sequence was found in a woman aged 18-29 years in good health. The CDR3 coding sequence is TGCGCCAGTACAGTTGGGGACAGGGGTCAAGAGACCCAGTACTTC. This gives the protein CASTVGDRGQETQYF. The full variable domain, completed using reference TRBV5-1 and TRBJ2-5, is KAGVTQTPRYLIKTRGQQVTLSCSPISGHRSVSWYQQTPGQGLQFLFEYFSETQRNKGNFPGRFSGRQFSNSRSEMNVSTLELGDSALYLCASTVGDRGQETQYFGPGTRLLVL.